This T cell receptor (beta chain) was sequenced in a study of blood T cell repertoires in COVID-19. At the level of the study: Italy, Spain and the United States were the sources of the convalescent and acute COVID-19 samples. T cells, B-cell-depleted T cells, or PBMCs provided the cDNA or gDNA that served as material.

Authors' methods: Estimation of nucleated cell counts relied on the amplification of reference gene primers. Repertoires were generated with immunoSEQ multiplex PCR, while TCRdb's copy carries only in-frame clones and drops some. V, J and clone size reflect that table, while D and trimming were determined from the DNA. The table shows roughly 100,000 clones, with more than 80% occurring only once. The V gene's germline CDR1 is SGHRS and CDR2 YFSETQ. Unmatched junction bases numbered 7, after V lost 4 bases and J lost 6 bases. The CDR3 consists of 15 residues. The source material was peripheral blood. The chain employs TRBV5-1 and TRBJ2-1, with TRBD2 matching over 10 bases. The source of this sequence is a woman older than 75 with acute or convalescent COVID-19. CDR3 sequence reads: CASSEERGGLNEQFF. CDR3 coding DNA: TGCGCCAGCAGCGAAGAGCGGGGGGGCCTCAATGAGCAGTTCTTC.